These 20 T cell receptor beta chains originate from one sample sequenced in a study of molecular identifiers for immune sequencing clone quantification. TCRdb used MiXCR to reprocess the PCR reads, holding one entry per CDR3 protein. The sample has nearly 650,000 distinct CDR3 sequences; around 25% are singletons. The sample consisted of naive CD8+ T cells from blood, with Jurkat cell RNA spiked in. The sample's subset: FACS-sorted CD8+CD4-CCR7+CD45RA+ naive T cells. The receptor set was obtained from a human donor in good health. Some libraries in this study had Jurkat cell RNA spiked in.

V gene TRBV28 combines with J gene TRBJ2-7; 9 bases are a match to TRBD1. Germline loops: CDR1 MDHEN, CDR2 SYDVKM. The CDR3 consists of 17 residues. Trimming at V came to 3 bases and at J to 1 base, leaving 10 bases not matched to a gene. The CDR3 protein is CASSFSPRTGVSYEQYF. As DNA, the CDR3 is TGTGCCAGCAGTTTCTCCCCGAGGACAGGGGTATCCTACGAGCAGTACTTC. Combining the CDR3 with reference TRBV28 and TRBJ2-7 gives the whole variable domain DVKVTQSSRYLVKRTGEKVFLECVQDMDHENMFWYRQDPGLGLRLIYFSYDVKMKEKGDIPEGYSVSREKKERFSLILESASTNQTSMYLCASSFSPRTGVSYEQYFGPGTRLTVT.

The gene calls are TRBV6-6 and TRBJ1-5, with D unclear. V dropped 7 bases and J dropped 0 bases, with 13 bases sitting between them. This CDR3 has 15 amino acids. Germline V lookup: CDR1 MNHNY, CDR2 SVGAGI (reference sequence). CDR3 nucleotide sequence: TGTGCCAGCACCGGCCGAGGTTGTAGCAATCAGCCCCAGCATTTT. Its translation: CASTGRGCSNQPQHF.

Points on this clonotype: A junction boundary mismatches the germline segment, possibly from a read error. The V and J genes are TRBV5-3 and TRBJ1-3, with a tentative D call TRBD1 (5 bases). TRBV5-3 is placed among ORFs of uncertain function. The CDR3 spans 16 residues. CDR3 protein: CASSLDRGGSGNTIYF. In DNA form, the CDR3 reads TGTGCCAGCAGCTTGGATCGGGGGGGCTCTGGAAACACCATATATTTT.

This clonotype came up many times. The genes are TRBV27 and TRBJ2-7; 12 bases align to TRBD1. V dropped 4 bases and J dropped 7; count of bases not matched to a gene: 2. The CDR3 is made up of 13 amino acids. Germline assignment: CDR1 MNHEY and CDR2 SMNVEV (reference sequence). As DNA, the CDR3 is TGTGCCAGCAGTTGGGACAGGGGGCGTGAGCAGTACTTC. Its protein is CASSWDRGREQYF.

J is TRBJ2-1 and V is TRBV24-1; the D is unclear. CDR1 is KGHDR and CDR2 is SFDVKD in the germline V gene. The CDR3 extends over 13 amino acids. Trimming cost V 3 bases and J 8 bases, with 10 bases left between them. For the CDR3, the DNA is TGTGCCACCAGTGATCTTATTGAAGATGAGCAGTTCTTC. It specifies CATSDLIEDEQFF.

The chain joins TRBV3-1 to TRBJ2-5; possible D gene TRBD1, 5 bases. The CDR3 consists of 14 residues. V was cut by 5 bases and J by 5 bases, with 15 bases left in between. Germline values: CDR1 LGHDT, CDR2 YNNKEL (reference sequence). CDR3 sequence: CASSGWLGPETQYF. Written as DNA, the CDR3 is TGTGCCAGCAGCGGCTGGCTGGGGCCGGAGACCCAGTACTTC.

This chain connects TRBV4-3 to TRBJ2-1; TRBD1 or TRBD2 may be the D gene (6 bases each). V lost 0 bases, J lost 8 bases, and 17 bases lay in between. In germline, CDR1 is LGHNA, CDR2 YSLEER. The CDR3 spans 16 residues. The CDR3 sequence is CASSQDEGGPRDEQFF. CDR3 DNA sequence: TGCGCCAGCAGCCAAGATGAAGGGGGGCCTCGGGATGAGCAGTTCTTC.

This clonotype was seen at least ten times. The gene calls are TRBV19 and TRBJ2-3; a possible D gene is TRBD1 (5 bases). Germline V lookup: CDR1 LNHDA, CDR2 SQIVND (reference sequence). This CDR3 comprises 12 residues. V lost 9 bases and J lost 4, with 11 bases in between. CDR3 sequence reads: CASGQGPDTQYF. As DNA, the CDR3 is TGTGCCAGCGGCCAGGGCCCAGATACGCAGTATTTT.

There are many counts of this clonotype. The V gene is TRBV9, the J gene TRBJ1-3, with 7 bases matching TRBD1. This CDR3 is 17 amino acids long. Trimming cost V 4 bases and J 0 bases; bases outside gene matches: 10. The germline V gene has CDR1 SGDLS and CDR2 YYNGEE. This chain's CDR3 is CASSPYRTGASGNTIYF. Here the CDR3 DNA reads TGTGCCAGCAGCCCTTATCGGACAGGCGCCTCTGGAAACACCATATATTTT.

This clonotype was seen ten or more times. The genes are TRBV4-1 and TRBJ1-1; D might be TRBD1 (6 bases). This CDR3 is 13 amino acids long. The germline V gene has CDR1 MGHRA and CDR2 YSYEKL. V lost 4 bases to trimming and J lost 6 bases, with 12 bases between them. In nucleotides, the CDR3 is TGCGCCAGCAGCCCAGGGGATCTCGCTGAAGCTTTCTTT. Amino acids: CASSPGDLAEAFF.

Ten or more counts support this clonotype. The chain combines TRBV6-2 or TRBV6-3 with TRBJ2-3, with a weak D call TRBD1 (7 bases). The germline CDR1 and CDR2 sequences are MNHEY and SVGEGT. The V and J ends lost 11 bases and 3 bases respectively, with 15 bases between them. CDR3 size: 13 residues. The CDR3: CAGGGGETDTQYF. DNA of the CDR3: TGTGCCGGAGGAGGGGGCGAAACAGATACGCAGTATTTT.

The gene calls are TRBV5-1 and TRBJ2-7; TRBD1 matches 7 bases. The CDR3 spans 15 residues. Germline-derived CDR1 and CDR2 are SGHRS and YFSETQ. With 4 bases clipped from V and 7 bases from J, the junction kept 14 bases outside the gene matches. For the CDR3, the DNA is TGCGCCAGCAGCATCACCGGACAGGCGGGCTGGGAGCAGTACTTC. This gives the protein CASSITGQAGWEQYF.

Concerning this clonotype itself: With a much larger clone just one base away, this may be a read error. This chain connects TRBV28 to TRBJ2-2; D is possibly TRBD1 (6 bases). Per germline, CDR1 MDHEN and CDR2 SYDVKM. V gave up 7 bases and J gave up 3 bases, with 12 bases separating them. The CDR3 has 14 amino acids. The CDR3 region is CASITGMYTGELFF. The CDR3 bases are TGTGCCAGCATAACAGGGATGTACACCGGGGAGCTGTTTTTT.

This clonotype was seen more than once but under ten times. This chain connects TRBV30 to TRBJ1-1, with D uncertain. Trimming removed 0 bases at V and 5 bases at J, with 13 bases between. CDR1 and CDR2 from the germline V gene are GTSNPN and SVGIG (reference sequence). This CDR3 is 14 amino acids long. CDR3 residues: CAWSVFRPQTEAFF. CDR3 bases: TGTGCCTGGAGTGTTTTCCGTCCGCAGACTGAAGCTTTCTTT.

This clonotype came up a few times. The V gene is TRBV19, the J gene TRBJ1-1; D gene unclear. V lost 5 bases, J lost 3 bases, and 10 bases lay in between. This CDR3 spans 13 amino acids. Germline CDR1 LNHDA, CDR2 SQIVND (reference sequence). The CDR3 spells CASSEDGYTEAFF. The CDR3 DNA follows: TGTGCCAGTAGTGAAGACGGATACACTGAAGCTTTCTTT.

V is TRBV9 and J is TRBJ1-2, with D tentatively TRBD1 (5 bases). The V end was cut by 0 bases, the J end by 2 bases, with 11 bases between. Germline CDR1 is SGDLS and CDR2 is YYNGEE. The CDR3 runs 15 residues. The CDR3: CASSVEGTLNYGYTF. The CDR3 bases are TGTGCCAGCAGCGTAGAGGGGACGCTGAACTATGGCTACACCTTC.

J is TRBJ2-7 and V is TRBV30; D possibly corresponds to TRBD2 (7 bases). Germline-derived CDR1 and CDR2 are GTSNPN and SVGIG (reference sequence). Trimming pared 0 bases from V and 6 bases from J, leaving 12 bases between. The CDR3 is made up of 13 amino acids. This CDR3 is CAWSVGGGTEQYF. CDR3 nucleotides: TGTGCCTGGAGTGTTGGGGGGGGCACCGAGCAGTACTTC.

At least ten counts were recorded for this clonotype. The chain joins TRBV29-1 to TRBJ2-7, with 8 nucleotides matching TRBD1. Germline V gene sequence: CDR1 SQVTM, CDR2 ANQGSEA. J was trimmed by 2 bases and V by 5 bases; bases with no gene match: 14. The CDR3 sequence is 16 residues long. DNA for the CDR3: TGCAGCGTTCTCGATCCGGACAGGGTGGGCCCCTACGAGCAGTACTTC. This codes for CSVLDPDRVGPYEQYF.

As to this clonotype: A read error may be the cause here, since a much bigger clone is one base away. A read error is likely, as this CDR3 ends without the conserved phenylalanine or tryptophan. The chain joins TRBV4-2 to TRBJ2-3; D not certain. CDR1 and CDR2 from the germline V gene are LGHNA and YNFKEQ. This CDR3 contains 15 residues. The V end lost 8 bases, the J end lost 0 bases, and 15 bases lay between the germline ends. In DNA, the CDR3 is TGTGCCAGCCCCACTTGGCCCGGGAGCACAGATACGCAGTATTCT. As protein: CASPTWPGSTDTQYS.

This clonotype came up many times. CDR3 sequence: CASSLDLAGGTGKYF. The CDR3 region has the DNA TGTGCCAGCAGCTTAGATCTAGCGGGAGGGACGGGAAAGTACTTC. The genes are TRBV7-6 and TRBJ2-7; 12 bases align to TRBD2. The CDR3 loop spans 15 amino acids. The V segment lost 1 base and the J segment 11 bases; nucleotides outside the gene matches: 9. The germline CDR1 and CDR2 sequences are SGHVS and FNYEAQ. Full variable domain (rest looked up from reference TRBV7-6 and TRBJ2-7): GAGVSQSPRYKVTKRGQDVALRCDPISGHVSLYWYRQALGQGPEFLTYFNYEAQQDKSGLPNDRFSAERPEGSISTLTIQRTEQRDSAMYRCASSLDLAGGTGKYFGPGTRLTVT.